This TCR beta chain was obtained from a study of T-cell memory formation after mild COVID-19. On the study more broadly: Each donor largely had its own TCR clusters. Whole-study results and caveats: Clones that contracted from day 15 to 85 were balanced CD4/CD8, while later expanders leaned CD4+. Contracting CD4+ clones lay largely in CM and EM, with CD8+ ones residing in EMRA.

This clonotype was seen only a few times. Its antigen is currently unknown. Constant-segment primers were used for 5'RACE, and the resulting TCR alpha and TCR beta cDNA libraries carried sample barcodes and UMIs. TCRdb independently ran MiXCR on the 5' RACE reads; one entry per CDR3 protein. The sample has some 310,000 distinct CDR3 sequences, roughly 19% seen once. V was clipped by 4 bases and J by 0 bases, with 11 bases between them. CDR1 and CDR2 from the germline V gene are SGHNT and YYREEE (reference sequence). The CDR3 has 15 amino acids. This TCR came from a man aged 18 to 35 who had mild COVID-19 (a few samples of this study predate the infection). Cell type and time point are not known. Sequencing was done on a sample of PBMCs or a T cell subset sorted from them (not recorded which). The gene calls are TRBV5-4 and TRBJ2-1, with unresolved D. The CDR3, as DNA: TGTGCCAGCAGCCCGACTTCCAGCTCCTACAATGAGCAGTTCTTC. It translates to CASSPTSSSYNEQFF.